Here is one T cell receptor beta chain with its context. Clones were sequenced by immunoSEQ multiplex PCR, and TCRdb holds only the in-frame ones, with some missing. The sample gives more than 65,000 clones, roughly 87% of which show up once; roughly 7% is in the top ten. These data are taken from a study of blood T cell repertoires in COVID-19. The CDR3 length is 13 residues. Germline V gene lookup returns CDR1 SQVTM and CDR2 ANQGSEA. Trimming took 7 bases from V and 1 from J; bases not matched to a gene: 5. The gene calls are TRBV29-1 and TRBJ1-1; TRBD1 matches at 8 bases. The receptor's source is a man aged 50 or older with active COVID-19. Sequencing was performed on peripheral blood. CDR3 bases: TGCAGCGCCACAGGGGGGGCGAACACTGAAGCTTTCTTT. Protein product: CSATGGANTEAFF.